This T cell receptor (beta chain) was sequenced for a study of blood T cell repertoires in COVID-19. Turning to the study itself: PBMCs, B-cell-depleted T cells, or T cells provided the cDNA or gDNA that made up the material.

Germline V gene data show CDR1 as SGHAT and CDR2 as FQNNGV. The CDR3 spans 16 residues. V lost 4 bases and J lost 12; bases outside the gene matches: 11. Sequencing was performed with immunoSEQ multiplex PCR; in TCRdb, only in-frame clones are kept and a portion is missing. The data show roughly 280,000 clones, with approximately 87% seen just once and under 5.5% held by the top ten. The material sequenced was peripheral blood. The chain carries TRBV11-2 and TRBJ1-6; 11 bases map to TRBD1. The sequence derives from a man aged 55-75 years who had recovered from COVID-19. In DNA form, the CDR3 reads TGTGCCAGCAGCTCGCTGGACAGGGGGCGGGTAGGACCCCTCCACTTT. It specifies CASSSLDRGRVGPLHF.